The 5 T cell receptor beta chains below were found in one sample sequenced in a study of CD8 T cells in Susac syndrome. Random-hexamer reverse transcription was applied to about 0.5 to 1 ug RNA. TCRdb recomputed calls from the immunoSEQ multiplex PCR reads with MiXCR, one row per CDR3 protein. The data contain about 190,000 distinct CDR3 sequences, 85% to 95% of them singletons. The sample taken for sequencing was CD4+ T cells from PBMCs. The source of these receptors is a human donor in good health.

This chain connects TRBV3-1 to TRBJ1-2; D might be TRBD1 (6 bases). The V gene's germline CDR1 is LGHDT and CDR2 YNNKEL (reference sequence). The V gene lost 0 bases and the J gene lost 3 bases, with 11 bases spanning the gap. This CDR3 has 15 residues. The CDR3 protein is CASSQESGGDYGYTF. The CDR3 bases are TGTGCCAGCAGCCAAGAATCCGGGGGCGACTATGGCTACACCTTC.

The gene calls are TRBV12-3 or TRBV12-4 and TRBJ2-1; 10 positions agree with TRBD1. V shed 2 bases and J 9 bases; nucleotides not matched to a gene: 4. The CDR3 is 14 residues long. The CDR3 coding sequence is TGTGCCAGCAGTTTAAGGGACAGGGGCCGTGAGCAGTTCTTC. Encoded protein: CASSLRDRGREQFF.

The chain is built from TRBV28 and TRBJ1-1, with TRBD1 as a possible D gene (6 bases). Trimming took off 5 bases at V and 6 bases at J, with 10 bases between the two ends. Germline V CDR1 and CDR2: MDHEN, SYDVKM. This CDR3 is built from 12 residues. In DNA form, the CDR3 reads TGTGCCAGCAGTCAAGGACAGTCTGAAGCTTTCTTT. Its protein product is CASSQGQSEAFF.

V is TRBV20-1 and J is TRBJ1-6, with 9 bases matching TRBD1. The V gene end was trimmed by 3 bases and the J gene end by 5 bases; junction bases not matched to a gene: 5. Germline V gives CDR1 DFQATT, CDR2 SNEGSKA (reference sequence). The CDR3 contains 15 residues. CDR3 protein: CSASDRGWNNSPLHF. The CDR3 DNA is TGCAGTGCTAGTGACAGGGGGTGGAATAATTCACCCCTCCACTTT.

The chain links TRBV28 to TRBJ2-1, with TRBD2 matching 7 bases. The CDR3 sequence is 15 residues long. The germline V gene has CDR1 MDHEN and CDR2 SYDVKM. With V trimmed by 2 bases and J by 6 bases, 7 bases remained unmatched. CDR3 DNA sequence: TGTGCCAGCAGTTTACACGCGGGAGAGAGCAATGAGCAGTTCTTC. Amino acid sequence: CASSLHAGESNEQFF.